The rows below give T cell receptor beta chains drawn from one sample of a study of blood T cell repertoires in COVID-19. Using immunoSEQ multiplex PCR, the repertoire was profiled, and TCRdb retains in-frame clones only, with some absent. The data hold 55,000 to 80,000 clones, with around 83% observed a single time. Sequencing was carried out using peripheral blood. All receptors come from a human donor in a cohort sampled during active COVID-19. Both conserved end residues are part of each CDR3. Each record gives: clone size, V gene, J gene, D gene, CDR3 protein, CDR3 DNA. The D gene is left open where the match is weak. Clone size is shown for a subset of rows, as once, few, many or a class of expanded clone.

clone_size: .; v_call: TRBV7-2; j_call: TRBJ1-1; d_call: .; cdr3_aa: CASSSEGFRTEAFF; cdr3_nt: TGTGCCAGCAGCTCCGAGGGATTTCGCACTGAAGCTTTCTTT
clone_size: .; v_call: TRBV2; j_call: TRBJ2-2; d_call: .; cdr3_aa: CASQMLANTGELFF; cdr3_nt: TGTGCCAGCCAGATGCTAGCGAACACCGGGGAGCTGTTTTTT
clone_size: .; v_call: TRBV18; j_call: TRBJ1-1; d_call: TRBD1; cdr3_aa: CASSQGAESEAFF; cdr3_nt: TGTGCCAGCTCACAGGGGGCGGAGAGTGAAGCTTTCTTT
clone_size: .; v_call: TRBV29-1; j_call: TRBJ1-6; d_call: .; cdr3_aa: CSALSREGTPLHF; cdr3_nt: TGCAGCGCCCTGTCCAGGGAAGGGACACCCCTCCACTTT
clone_size: .; v_call: TRBV5-1; j_call: TRBJ2-5; d_call: .; cdr3_aa: CASSLGNSGQETQYF; cdr3_nt: TGCGCCAGCAGCCTAGGTAATAGCGGACAAGAGACCCAGTACTTC
clone_size: few; v_call: TRBV10-1; j_call: TRBJ2-5; d_call: .; cdr3_aa: CASSESGRVEETQYF; cdr3_nt: TGCGCCAGCAGTGAGTCAGGCAGGGTTGAAGAGACCCAGTACTTC
clone_size: once; v_call: TRBV5-5; j_call: TRBJ2-7; d_call: TRBD2; cdr3_aa: CASSLALAPLGGIEQYF; cdr3_nt: TGTGCCAGCAGCTTGGCCTTGGCCCCGCTGGGAGGGATTGAGCAGTACTTC
clone_size: .; v_call: TRBV6-5; j_call: TRBJ1-6; d_call: .; cdr3_aa: CASSDRLGSPLHF; cdr3_nt: TGTGCCAGTTCCGACAGGTTGGGTTCACCCCTCCACTTT
clone_size: .; v_call: TRBV9; j_call: TRBJ1-1; d_call: TRBD1; cdr3_aa: CASSVAGGGTEAFF; cdr3_nt: TGTGCCAGCAGCGTCGCAGGGGGTGGGACTGAAGCTTTCTTT
clone_size: .; v_call: TRBV6-5; j_call: TRBJ1-6; d_call: TRBD1; cdr3_aa: CASSLQGSYNSPLHF; cdr3_nt: TGTGCCAGCAGCTTACAGGGGTCCTATAATTCACCCCTCCACTTT
clone_size: .; v_call: TRBV6-5; j_call: TRBJ2-7; d_call: TRBD2; cdr3_aa: CARSCPGAGGGEQYF; cdr3_nt: TGTGCCCGCAGTTGCCCGGGGGCGGGGGGCGGCGAGCAGTACTTC
clone_size: .; v_call: TRBV5-4; j_call: TRBJ2-3; d_call: .; cdr3_aa: CASSLDRTDTQYF; cdr3_nt: TGTGCCAGCAGCTTGGACAGGACAGATACGCAGTATTTT
clone_size: .; v_call: TRBV3-1/TRBV3-2; j_call: TRBJ1-3; d_call: .; cdr3_aa: CASGRREAGNTIYF; cdr3_nt: TGTGCCAGCGGCCGGAGGGAGGCGGGAAACACCATATATTTT
clone_size: .; v_call: TRBV2; j_call: TRBJ1-5; d_call: TRBD1; cdr3_aa: CASSGTGRDQPQHF; cdr3_nt: TGTGCCAGCAGCGGGACAGGGAGAGATCAGCCCCAGCATTTT
clone_size: .; v_call: TRBV7-9; j_call: TRBJ2-1; d_call: .; cdr3_aa: CASSMEQGYEQFF; cdr3_nt: TGTGCCAGCAGCATGGAACAGGGATATGAGCAGTTCTTC
clone_size: .; v_call: TRBV6-5; j_call: TRBJ2-7; d_call: TRBD2; cdr3_aa: CASSLTGQPGGEQYF; cdr3_nt: TGTGCCAGCAGTCTCACCGGACAGCCGGGAGGGGAGCAGTACTTC
clone_size: .; v_call: TRBV4-2; j_call: TRBJ1-2; d_call: .; cdr3_aa: CASSQGGGYGYTF; cdr3_nt: TGTGCCAGCAGCCAAGGTGGAGGCTATGGCTACACCTTC
clone_size: .; v_call: TRBV18; j_call: TRBJ1-1; d_call: .; cdr3_aa: CASSRGFQAEAFF; cdr3_nt: TGTGCCAGCTCCCGGGGTTTTCAGGCAGAAGCTTTCTTT
clone_size: few; v_call: TRBV19; j_call: TRBJ2-2; d_call: TRBD1; cdr3_aa: CASSPRPGTGGRVTNTGELFF; cdr3_nt: TGTGCCAGTAGTCCTAGACCCGGGACAGGGGGCCGGGTGACGAACACCGGGGAGCTGTTTTTT
clone_size: .; v_call: TRBV10-1; j_call: TRBJ2-1; d_call: .; cdr3_aa: CASSEDPSGNEQFF; cdr3_nt: TGCGCCAGCAGTGAGGACCCCTCCGGGAATGAGCAGTTCTTC
clone_size: .; v_call: TRBV4-2; j_call: TRBJ2-5; d_call: .; cdr3_aa: CASSQDRGRGTETQYF; cdr3_nt: TGTGCCAGCAGCCAAGATCGCGGCAGGGGAACGGAGACCCAGTACTTC
clone_size: .; v_call: TRBV5-6; j_call: TRBJ2-5; d_call: .; cdr3_aa: CASSFGGADETQYF; cdr3_nt: TGTGCCAGCAGCTTCGGAGGCGCCGACGAGACCCAGTACTTC
clone_size: .; v_call: TRBV24-1; j_call: TRBJ2-1; d_call: TRBD2; cdr3_aa: CATSDPGTSGNEQFF; cdr3_nt: TGTGCCACCAGTGACCCAGGGACTAGCGGCAATGAGCAGTTCTTC
clone_size: .; v_call: TRBV6-5; j_call: TRBJ1-4; d_call: .; cdr3_aa: CASSSSGRANEKLFF; cdr3_nt: TGTGCCAGCAGTTCCTCCGGGAGGGCTAATGAAAAACTGTTTTTT
clone_size: few; v_call: TRBV7-9; j_call: TRBJ2-7; d_call: TRBD2; cdr3_aa: CASSSSGRGYEQYF; cdr3_nt: TGTGCCAGCAGCTCTAGCGGGAGAGGATACGAGCAGTACTTC
clone_size: .; v_call: TRBV5-1; j_call: TRBJ1-1; d_call: .; cdr3_aa: CASSLVKGDTEAFF; cdr3_nt: TGCGCCAGCAGCTTAGTAAAGGGGGACACTGAAGCTTTCTTT
clone_size: .; v_call: TRBV7-3; j_call: TRBJ2-2; d_call: .; cdr3_aa: CASSPGLNTGELFF; cdr3_nt: TGTGCCAGCAGCCCAGGTCTGAACACCGGGGAGCTGTTTTTT
clone_size: .; v_call: TRBV6-2/TRBV6-3; j_call: TRBJ2-3; d_call: TRBD2; cdr3_aa: CASRPSGRAGDTQYF; cdr3_nt: TGTGCCAGCAGGCCTAGCGGGAGGGCCGGGGATACGCAGTATTTT
clone_size: .; v_call: TRBV20-1; j_call: TRBJ1-4; d_call: TRBD1; cdr3_aa: CSAQGVEKLFF; cdr3_nt: TGCAGTGCCCAGGGGGTAGAAAAACTGTTTTTT
clone_size: .; v_call: TRBV7-3; j_call: TRBJ2-1; d_call: TRBD2; cdr3_aa: CASSLGGSENEQFF; cdr3_nt: TGTGCCAGCAGCTTAGGCGGGAGTGAAAATGAGCAGTTCTTC
clone_size: few; v_call: TRBV4-1; j_call: TRBJ2-2; d_call: TRBD1; cdr3_aa: CASSQGPRQGTGELFF; cdr3_nt: TGCGCCAGCAGCCAAGGACCAAGACAGGGGACCGGGGAGCTGTTTTTT
clone_size: .; v_call: TRBV5-1; j_call: TRBJ1-2; d_call: TRBD1; cdr3_aa: CASRYSDRPHYGYTF; cdr3_nt: TGCGCCAGCAGATACTCGGACAGGCCTCACTATGGCTACACCTTC
clone_size: few; v_call: TRBV27; j_call: TRBJ2-1; d_call: .; cdr3_aa: CASSLQGPRGEQFF; cdr3_nt: TGTGCCAGCAGTTTACAGGGGCCGAGGGGGGAGCAGTTCTTC
clone_size: .; v_call: TRBV6-5; j_call: TRBJ1-2; d_call: .; cdr3_aa: CASSYGQSNYGYTF; cdr3_nt: TGTGCCAGCAGTTACGGACAGTCTAACTATGGCTACACCTTC
clone_size: once; v_call: TRBV23-1; j_call: TRBJ2-1; d_call: TRBD2; cdr3_aa: CASRRESYNEQFF; cdr3_nt: TGCGCCAGCAGGCGGGAGTCCTACAATGAGCAGTTCTTC
clone_size: .; v_call: TRBV11-3; j_call: TRBJ2-7; d_call: TRBD2; cdr3_aa: CASSPGLAAEQYF; cdr3_nt: TGTGCCAGCAGCCCGGGACTAGCCGCCGAGCAGTACTTC
clone_size: .; v_call: TRBV6-1; j_call: TRBJ2-7; d_call: .; cdr3_aa: CASSQALTGPYEQYF; cdr3_nt: TGTGCCAGCAGTCAAGCATTGACAGGTCCCTACGAGCAGTACTTC
clone_size: few; v_call: TRBV6-7; j_call: TRBJ2-4; d_call: .; cdr3_aa: CASSSGRELAKNIQYF; cdr3_nt: TGTGCCAGCAGCTCAGGGCGGGAACTAGCCAAAAACATTCAGTACTTC